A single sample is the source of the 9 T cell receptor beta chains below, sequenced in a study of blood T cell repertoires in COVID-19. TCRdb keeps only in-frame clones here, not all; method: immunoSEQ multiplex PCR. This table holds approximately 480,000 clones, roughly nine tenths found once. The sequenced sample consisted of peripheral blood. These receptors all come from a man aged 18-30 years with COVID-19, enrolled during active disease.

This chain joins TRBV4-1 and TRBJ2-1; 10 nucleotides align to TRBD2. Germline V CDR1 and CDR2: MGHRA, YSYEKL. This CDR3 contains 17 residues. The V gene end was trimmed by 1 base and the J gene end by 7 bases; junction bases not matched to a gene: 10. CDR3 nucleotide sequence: TGCGCCAGCAGCCAAGGTCTCCGAGGACTAGCGGTTAATGAGCAGTTCTTC. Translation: CASSQGLRGLAVNEQFF.

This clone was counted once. The CDR3 loop is CASSPGLGQNEQFF. For the CDR3, the DNA is TGTGCCAGCAGCCCCGGACTAGGACAGAATGAGCAGTTCTTC. The chain uses TRBV7-3 and TRBJ2-1; the D gene is possibly TRBD2 (7 bases). CDR1 is SGHTA and CDR2 is FQGTGA in the germline V gene. Trimming cost V 5 bases and J 7 bases, with 15 bases left between them. The CDR3 extends over 14 amino acids.

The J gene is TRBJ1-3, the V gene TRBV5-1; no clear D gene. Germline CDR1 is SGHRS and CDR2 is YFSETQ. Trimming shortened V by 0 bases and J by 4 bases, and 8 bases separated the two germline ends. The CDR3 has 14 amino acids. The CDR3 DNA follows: TGCGCCAGCAGCTTGGACGGTTCCGGAAACACCATATATTTT. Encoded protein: CASSLDGSGNTIYF.

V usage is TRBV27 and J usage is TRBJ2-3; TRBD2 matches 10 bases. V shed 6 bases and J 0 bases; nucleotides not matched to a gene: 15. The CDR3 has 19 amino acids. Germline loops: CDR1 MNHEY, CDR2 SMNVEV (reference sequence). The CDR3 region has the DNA TGTGCCAGCAGACCATGGATAGCGGGAGGTTTCAAAAGCACAGATACGCAGTATTTT. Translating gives CASRPWIAGGFKSTDTQYF.

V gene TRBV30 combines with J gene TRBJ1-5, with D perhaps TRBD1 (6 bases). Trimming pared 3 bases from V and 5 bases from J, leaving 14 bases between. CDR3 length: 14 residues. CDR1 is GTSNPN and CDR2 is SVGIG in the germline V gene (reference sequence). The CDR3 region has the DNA TGTGCCTGGAGCCGGGGGGGCACCGATCAGCCCCAGCATTTT. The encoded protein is CAWSRGGTDQPQHF.

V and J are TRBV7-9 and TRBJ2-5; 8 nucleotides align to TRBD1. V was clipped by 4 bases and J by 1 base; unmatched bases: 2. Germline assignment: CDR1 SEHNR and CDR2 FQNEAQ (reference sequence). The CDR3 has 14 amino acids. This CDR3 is CASSSRGPQETQYF. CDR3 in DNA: TGTGCCAGCAGCTCCAGGGGGCCCCAAGAGACCCAGTACTTC.

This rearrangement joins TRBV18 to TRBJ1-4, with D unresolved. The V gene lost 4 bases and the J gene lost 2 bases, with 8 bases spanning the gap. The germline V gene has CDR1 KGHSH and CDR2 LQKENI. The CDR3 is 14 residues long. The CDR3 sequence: CASSLQRTNEKLFF. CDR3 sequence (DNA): TGTGCCAGCTCACTTCAGAGGACTAATGAAAAACTGTTTTTT.

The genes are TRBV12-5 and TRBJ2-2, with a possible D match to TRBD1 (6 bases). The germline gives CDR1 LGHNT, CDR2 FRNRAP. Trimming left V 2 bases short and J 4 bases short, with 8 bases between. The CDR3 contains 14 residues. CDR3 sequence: CASGLTGRTGELFF. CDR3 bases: TGTGCTAGTGGTTTGACAGGGCGCACCGGGGAGCTGTTTTTT.

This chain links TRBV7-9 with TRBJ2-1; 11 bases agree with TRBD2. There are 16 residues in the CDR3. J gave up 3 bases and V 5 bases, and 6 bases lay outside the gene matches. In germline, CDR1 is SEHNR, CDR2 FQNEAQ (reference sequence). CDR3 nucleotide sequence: TGTGCCAGCAGCGCCCGACTAGCGGGACGCTACAATGAGCAGTTCTTC. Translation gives CASSARLAGRYNEQFF.